One sample yielded the 20 T cell receptor beta chains listed below, sequenced in a study of T cell changes during pregnancy in multiple sclerosis. TCRdb's table, derived via immunoSEQ multiplex PCR, lists solely in-frame clones and lacks some. The sample holds about 64,000 clones, 90% to 97% seen once. Source: CD8+ T cells from peripheral blood mononuclear cells, taken after pregnancy. These receptors were collected from a female donor with multiple sclerosis, enrolled in a pregnancy study.

This rearrangement joins TRBV28 to TRBJ2-5, with a possible D match to TRBD2 (6 bases). The CDR3 sequence is 15 residues long. Germline V gene data show CDR1 as MDHEN and CDR2 as SYDVKM. Trimming removed 8 bases at V and 1 base at J, with 17 bases between. Here the CDR3 reads CASSGAPLTQETQYF. The CDR3 DNA is TGTGCCAGCTCGGGAGCTCCCCTAACCCAAGAGACCCAGTACTTC.

In its sample, this clone was seen once. J is TRBJ2-1 and V is TRBV7-9; 11 nucleotides line up with TRBD2. The CDR3 spans 16 residues. Looked up from germline, CDR1 is SEHNR and CDR2 is FQNEAQ (reference sequence). V dropped 6 bases and J dropped 0; count of bases not matched to a gene: 4. The DNA of the CDR3 is TGTGCCAGCAGTCCTACTAGCGGGAGCTCCTACAATGAGCAGTTCTTC. Its protein product is CASSPTSGSSYNEQFF.

This rearrangement joins TRBV7-2 to TRBJ2-7; 8 bases align to TRBD2. Looked up from germline, CDR1 is SGHTA and CDR2 is FQGNSA. V lost 5 bases and J lost 4; bases outside the gene matches: 13. The CDR3 length is 16 residues. The CDR3 is CASSPSVGLVPYEQYF. DNA for the CDR3: TGTGCCAGCAGCCCGAGTGTGGGACTAGTGCCTTACGAGCAGTACTTC.

V usage is TRBV27 and J usage is TRBJ2-7, with 7 positions matching TRBD1. CDR3 length equals 15 residues. Germline V gene data show CDR1 as MNHEY and CDR2 as SMNVEV (reference sequence). The J segment lost 1 base and the V segment lost 5 bases, leaving 8 bases of the junction unmatched. The CDR3 DNA reads TGTGCCAGCAGTCATACAGGGGATACTTCCTACGAGCAGTACTTC. Translated: CASSHTGDTSYEQYF.

The V gene is TRBV4-2, the J gene TRBJ2-7; D call uncertain. CDR3 size: 14 residues. V was clipped by 0 bases and J by 3 bases, with 9 bases between them. The V gene's germline CDR1 is LGHNA and CDR2 YNFKEQ. DNA for the CDR3: TGTGCCAGCAGCCAAGATTGGGCGTACTACGAGCAGTACTTC. Its translation: CASSQDWAYYEQYF.

This sequence joins TRBV29-1 and TRBJ2-1; D call uncertain. Looked up from germline, CDR1 is SQVTM and CDR2 is ANQGSEA. The CDR3 loop spans 11 amino acids. With 2 bases removed from V and 5 bases from J, the gap between germline ends came to 4 bases. The CDR3 is CSVERDNEQFF. CDR3 DNA: TGCAGCGTTGAACGGGACAATGAGCAGTTCTTC.

This chain joins TRBV6-6 and TRBJ1-1; D is unclear. Trimming took 6 bases from V and 1 from J, leaving 12 bases between them. Per germline, CDR1 MNHNY and CDR2 SVGAGI (reference sequence). The length of the CDR3 is 14 residues. This chain's CDR3 is CASSRVLTNTEAFF. CDR3 in DNA: TGTGCCAGCAGCCGGGTGTTGACGAACACTGAAGCTTTCTTT.

The table lists this clone with a count of one. The chain combines TRBV5-4 with TRBJ2-7; a possible D gene is TRBD2 (5 bases). CDR1 is SGHNT and CDR2 is YYREEE in the germline V gene (reference sequence). V was pared by 3 bases and J by 6 bases, with 13 bases between. There are 13 residues in the CDR3. CDR3 amino acids: CASSSPGEFEQYF. In nucleotides, the CDR3 is TGTGCCAGCAGCTCACCCGGGGAGTTCGAGCAGTACTTC. Full variable domain (remainder filled in from reference TRBV5-4 and TRBJ2-7): ETGVTQSPTHLIKTRGQQVTLRCSSQSGHNTVSWYQQALGQGPQFIFQYYREEENGRGNFPPRFSGLQFPNYSSELNVNALELDDSALYLCASSSPGEFEQYFGPGTRLTVT.

Only one count was recorded for this clone. V usage is TRBV5-6 and J usage is TRBJ2-7, with 13 bases matching TRBD2. V shed 3 bases and J 2 bases; nucleotides not matched to a gene: 5. The CDR3 is made up of 16 amino acids. The germline V gene has CDR1 SGHDT and CDR2 YYEEEE. The CDR3 nucleotides read TGTGCCAGCAGCTCCCGGGGACTAGCGGGGACCTACGAGCAGTACTTC. This encodes CASSSRGLAGTYEQYF.

The chain joins TRBV4-1 to TRBJ2-1; perhaps TRBD1 as D (7 bases). Germline V gene lookup returns CDR1 MGHRA and CDR2 YSYEKL. This CDR3 spans 16 amino acids. The ends were cut back, 1 base at V and 4 bases at J, with 14 bases in the middle. CDR3 amino acids: CASSQGQGGSYNEQFF. DNA for the CDR3: TGCGCCAGCAGCCAAGGGCAGGGGGGATCATACAATGAGCAGTTCTTC.

CDR3: CASSWGQPNTGELFF. The CDR3 region has the DNA TGTGCCAGCAGCTGGGGACAGCCGAACACCGGGGAGCTGTTTTTT. The chain has TRBV13 and TRBJ2-2; 7 bases match TRBD1. The CDR3 extends over 15 amino acids. After removal of 4 bases from V and 0 bases from J, the junction contained 2 bases not matched to a gene. Looked up from germline, CDR1 is PRHDT and CDR2 is FYEKMQ (reference sequence). Supplemented by reference TRBV13 and TRBJ2-2, the full variable domain reads AAGVIQSPRHLIKEKRETATLKCYPIPRHDTVYWYQQGPGQDPQFLISFYEKMQSDKGSIPDRFSAQQFSDYHSELNMSSLELGDSALYFCASSWGQPNTGELFFGEGSRLTVL.

This clone appeared a single time. Different DNA sequences within this sample yield the same CDR3. The rearrangement uses TRBV5-6 and TRBJ2-1; D is perhaps TRBD2 (7 bases). CDR3 size: 18 residues. Trimming pared 4 bases from V and 0 bases from J, leaving 20 bases between. In germline, CDR1 is SGHDT, CDR2 YYEEEE. Here the CDR3 reads CASSQTLGGGSSYNEQFF. In DNA, the CDR3 is TGTGCCAGCAGCCAGACTCTGGGGGGCGGGAGCTCCTACAATGAGCAGTTCTTC.

The chain links TRBV28 to TRBJ2-1; 9 positions agree with TRBD2. This CDR3 is built from 15 residues. Germline V gene lookup returns CDR1 MDHEN and CDR2 SYDVKM. The junction had 8 bases not matched to a gene; V was cut back by 6 bases and J by 5 bases. The CDR3: CASRITSGPNNEQFF. Here the CDR3 DNA reads TGTGCCAGCAGGATCACTAGCGGGCCAAACAATGAGCAGTTCTTC.

CDR3 protein: CSVEEDSEGAGETQYF. CDR3 bases: TGCAGCGTTGAAGAGGATTCTGAGGGGGCGGGAGAGACCCAGTACTTC. The chain is built from TRBV29-1 and TRBJ2-5; 7 bases line up with TRBD1. Trimming at V came to 0 bases and at J to 4 bases, leaving 11 bases not matched to a gene. The CDR3 sequence is 16 residues long. The germline V gene encodes CDR1 SQVTM and CDR2 ANQGSEA.

CDR3 nucleotide sequence: TGCAGCGTTAAGAGGGCAGGCTACAATGAGCAGTTCTTC. This encodes CSVKRAGYNEQFF. V and J are TRBV29-1 and TRBJ2-1, with D possibly being TRBD2 (5 bases). V lost 5 bases to trimming and J lost 3 bases, with 11 bases between them. The CDR3 contains 13 residues. Germline V lookup: CDR1 SQVTM, CDR2 ANQGSEA.

The V and J genes are TRBV27 and TRBJ2-1; 7 positions agree with TRBD2. The CDR3 is 17 amino acids. Germline V lookup: CDR1 MNHEY, CDR2 SMNVEV (reference sequence). J lost 1 base, V lost 6 bases, and 12 bases had no gene match. CDR3 loop: CASSPVLAQRSYNEQFF. The CDR3 bases are TGTGCCAGCAGCCCCGTACTAGCGCAAAGGTCCTACAATGAGCAGTTCTTC.

This sequence joins TRBV19 and TRBJ2-7, with TRBD2 as a possible D gene (6 bases). This CDR3 is 14 amino acids long. V lost 10 bases and J lost 4, with 20 bases in between. Per germline, CDR1 LNHDA and CDR2 SQIVND (reference sequence). CDR3 DNA: TGTGCCACTCAAAATACGGGGGAAAAGTACGAGCAGTACTTC. Translated: CATQNTGEKYEQYF.

The chain uses TRBV7-9 and TRBJ2-1; 9 bases agree with TRBD1. Unmatched junction bases numbered 5, after V lost 3 bases and J lost 5 bases. In germline, CDR1 is SEHNR, CDR2 FQNEAQ (reference sequence). This CDR3 has 15 amino acids. CDR3 loop: CASSFTGGSNNEQFF. In DNA form, the CDR3 reads TGTGCCAGCAGCTTCACAGGGGGCAGCAACAATGAGCAGTTCTTC.

The V call is TRBV2, the J call TRBJ2-7; TRBD2 might be the D (6 bases). The V gene's germline CDR1 is SNHLY and CDR2 FYNNEI. The CDR3 runs to 17 residues. Trimming removed 2 bases at V and 0 bases at J, with 17 bases between. The CDR3, as DNA: TGTGCCAGCAGTGAAAACCCCTCTAGCGTAAGCTCCTACGAGCAGTACTTC. Translated, it gives CASSENPSSVSSYEQYF.

The CDR3 loop reads CASSPMGGPGTDTQYF. The DNA for the CDR3 is TGTGCCAGCAGTCCAATGGGGGGGCCGGGCACAGATACGCAGTATTTT. The chain carries TRBV2 and TRBJ2-3; D is possibly TRBD2 (7 bases). The CDR3 extends over 16 amino acids. Germline V gene lookup returns CDR1 SNHLY and CDR2 FYNNEI. With 5 bases removed from V and 1 base from J, the gap between germline ends came to 16 bases.